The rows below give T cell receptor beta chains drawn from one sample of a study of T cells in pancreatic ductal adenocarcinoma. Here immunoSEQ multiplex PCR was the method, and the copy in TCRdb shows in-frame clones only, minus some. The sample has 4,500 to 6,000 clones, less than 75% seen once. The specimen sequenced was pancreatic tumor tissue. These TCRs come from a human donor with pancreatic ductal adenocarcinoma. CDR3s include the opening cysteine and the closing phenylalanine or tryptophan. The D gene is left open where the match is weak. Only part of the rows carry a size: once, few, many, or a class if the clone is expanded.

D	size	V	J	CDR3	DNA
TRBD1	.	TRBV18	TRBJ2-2	CASSPQRTGDPGELFF	TGTGCCAGCTCACCACAGAGGACAGGGGACCCCGGGGAGCTGTTTTTT
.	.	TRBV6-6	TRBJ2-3	CASTRVNTDTQYF	TGTGCCAGCACCAGGGTTAATACAGATACGCAGTATTTT
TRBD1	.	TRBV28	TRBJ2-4	CASNGQGGVIAKNIQYF	TGTGCCAGCAATGGACAGGGTGGAGTTATAGCCAAAAACATTCAGTACTTC
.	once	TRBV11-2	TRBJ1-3	CASSFRGNTIYF	TGTGCCAGCAGCTTCAGGGGAAACACCATATATTTT
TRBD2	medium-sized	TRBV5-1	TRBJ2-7	CASSLLSGVTYEQYF	TGCGCCAGCAGCTTGCTTAGCGGGGTAACCTACGAGCAGTACTTC
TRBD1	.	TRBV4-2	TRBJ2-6	CASSLRTGRLSSGANVLTF	TGTGCCAGCAGCCTCCGGACAGGGCGACTGAGCTCTGGGGCCAACGTCCTGACTTTC
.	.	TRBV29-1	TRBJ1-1	CSTSQDMSTEAFF	TGCAGCACGTCTCAAGATATGAGCACTGAAGCTTTCTTT
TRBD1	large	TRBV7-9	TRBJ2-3	CASSPGQGSDTQYF	TGTGCCAGCAGCCCCGGACAGGGTAGCGATACGCAGTATTTT
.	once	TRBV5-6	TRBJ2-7	CASSSRPGYYEQYF	TGTGCCAGCAGCTCCCGACCGGGGTACTACGAGCAGTACTTC
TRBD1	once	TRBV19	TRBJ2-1	CASSPGTGGYNEQFF	TGTGCCAGTAGTCCTGGGACAGGGGGGTACAATGAGCAGTTCTTC
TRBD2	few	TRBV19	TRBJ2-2	CASSIVAGAGELFF	TGTGCCAGTAGTATAGTTGCGGGGGCCGGGGAGCTGTTTTTT
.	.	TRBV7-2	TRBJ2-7	CASSLRGPLGEQYF	TGTGCCAGCAGCTTAAGGGGTCCTCTAGGGGAGCAGTACTTC
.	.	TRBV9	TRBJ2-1	CASGVQGSNEQFF	TGTGCCAGCGGCGTACAGGGTAGCAATGAGCAGTTCTTC
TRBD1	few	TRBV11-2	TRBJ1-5	CASSEDRNQPQHF	TGTGCCAGCAGCGAGGACAGGAATCAGCCCCAGCATTTT
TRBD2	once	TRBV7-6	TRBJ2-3	CASSRRQRTGSSGGLSTDTQYF	TGTGCCAGCAGCAGAAGGCAGCGGACAGGGTCTAGCGGGGGCCTTAGCACAGATACGCAGTATTTT
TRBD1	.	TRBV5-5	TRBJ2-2	CASSFRDRVNTGELFF	TGTGCCAGCAGCTTCCGGGACAGGGTGAACACCGGGGAGCTGTTTTTT
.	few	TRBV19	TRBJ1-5	CASTGHSNQPQHF	TGTGCCAGTACCGGACATAGCAATCAGCCCCAGCATTTT
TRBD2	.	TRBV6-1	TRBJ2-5	CASSEAMTSEETQYF	TGTGCCAGCAGTGAAGCCATGACTAGCGAGGAGACCCAGTACTTC
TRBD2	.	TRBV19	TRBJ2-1	CASSIRSGDFGEQFF	TGTGCCAGTAGTATCCGGAGCGGGGATTTTGGTGAGCAGTTCTTC
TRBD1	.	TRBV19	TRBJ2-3	CASSTGTAWTDTQYF	TGTGCCAGTAGTACTGGGACAGCCTGGACAGATACGCAGTATTTT
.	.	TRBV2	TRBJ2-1	CASNLERWSEQFF	TGTGCCAGCAATTTGGAAAGATGGAGTGAGCAGTTCTTC
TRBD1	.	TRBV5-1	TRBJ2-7	CASSTGQVGLNHYEQYF	TGCGCCAGTAGCACGGGACAGGTGGGCCTAAACCACTACGAGCAGTACTTC
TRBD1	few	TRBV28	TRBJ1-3	CASSMGQAGNTIYF	TGTGCCAGCAGTATGGGACAGGCTGGAAACACCATATATTTT
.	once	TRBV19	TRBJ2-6	CASSMGGAGANVLTF	TGTGCCAGTAGTATGGGCGGGGCTGGGGCCAACGTCCTGACTTTC
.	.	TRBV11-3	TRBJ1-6	CASSLGAVTSPLHF	TGTGCCAGCAGCTTGGGAGCGGTGACCTCACCCCTCCACTTT
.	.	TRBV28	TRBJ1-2	CASSLPIISRNYGYTF	TGTGCCAGCAGTTTACCCATAATATCCAGGAACTATGGCTACACCTTC
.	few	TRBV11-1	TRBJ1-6	CASSPHPGQGSPLHF	TGTGCCAGCAGCCCACACCCGGGACAAGGTTCACCCCTCCACTTT
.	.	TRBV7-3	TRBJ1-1	CASSATASYTEAFF	TGTGCCAGCAGCGCGACAGCGTCCTACACTGAAGCTTTCTTT
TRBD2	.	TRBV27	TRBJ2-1	CASSLFTPLAGGPSSYNEQFF	TGTGCCAGCAGTTTATTTACCCCCCTAGCGGGGGGCCCCAGCTCCTACAATGAGCAGTTCTTC
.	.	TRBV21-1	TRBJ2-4	CAPRGLSLAKNIQYF	TGTGCCCCTCGCGGACTCTCGCTAGCCAAAAACATTCAGTACTTC
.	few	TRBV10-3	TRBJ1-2	CAISADYLYGYTF	TGTGCCATCTCGGCAGACTACCTCTATGGCTACACCTTC
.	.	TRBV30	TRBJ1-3	CAWSVSSRSSGNTIYF	TGTGCCTGGAGTGTATCTTCCCGTTCCTCTGGAAACACCATATATTTT
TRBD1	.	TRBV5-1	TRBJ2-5	CASSFTGDGETQYF	TGCGCCAGCAGCTTCACAGGGGATGGTGAGACCCAGTACTTC
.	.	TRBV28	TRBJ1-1	CASSFFRALEAFF	TGTGCCAGCAGTTTTTTCCGAGCCCTTGAAGCTTTCTTT
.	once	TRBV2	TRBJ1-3	CASSSDSGSGNTIYF	TGTGCCAGCAGTTCGGACTCTGGCTCTGGAAACACCATATATTTT
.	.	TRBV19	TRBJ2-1	CATFRGGPLDEQFF	TGTGCCACCTTTAGGGGGGGGCCGCTAGATGAGCAGTTCTTC
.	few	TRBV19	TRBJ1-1	CASTARQGKYGAEAFF	TGTGCCAGTACGGCTCGGCAGGGGAAATATGGGGCTGAAGCTTTCTTT
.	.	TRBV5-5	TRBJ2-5	CASRSIRQRSLETQYF	TGTGCCAGCAGGTCAATCAGACAGCGTTCTTTGGAGACCCAGTACTTC
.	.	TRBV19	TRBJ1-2	CASSRGSGSMTLKRHSGYTF	TGTGCCAGTAGTAGGGGTTCAGGGTCTATGACCCTGAAACGGCATAGTGGCTACACCTTC
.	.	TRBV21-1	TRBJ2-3	CASSAPPGTSGGTCTDTQYF	TGTGCCAGCAGCGCCCCTCCCGGGACTAGCGGGGGGACGTGCACAGATACGCAGTATTTT
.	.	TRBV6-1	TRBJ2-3	CASSEDYSGTQYF	TGTGCCAGCAGTGAAGACTATTCTGGTACGCAGTATTTT
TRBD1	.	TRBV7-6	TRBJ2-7	CASSLVGCRDRDRGARYEQYF	TGTGCCAGCAGCTTAGTTGGTTGTAGGGACAGGGACCGGGGGGCCAGATACGAGCAGTACTTC
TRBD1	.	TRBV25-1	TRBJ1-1	CASSDGQGLMNTEAFF	TGTGCCAGCAGTGACGGACAGGGCTTAATGAACACTGAAGCTTTCTTT
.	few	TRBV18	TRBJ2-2	CASSPLQGRANTGELFF	TGTGCCAGCTCACCACTGCAGGGGAGGGCGAACACCGGGGAGCTGTTTTTT
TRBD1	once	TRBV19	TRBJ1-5	CASRGVLGQGDNQPQHF	TGTGCCAGTAGGGGCGTATTAGGACAGGGGGACAATCAGCCCCAGCATTTT
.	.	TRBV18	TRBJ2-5	CASSPLRTGGETQYF	TGTGCCAGCTCACCACTTAGGACAGGAGGGGAGACCCAGTACTTC
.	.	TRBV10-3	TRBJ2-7	CAISDFEGSYEQYF	TGTGCCATCAGTGATTTTGAGGGAAGCTACGAGCAGTACTTC
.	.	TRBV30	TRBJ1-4	CAWSSGEKLFF	TGTGCCTGGAGTTCAGGGGAAAAACTGTTTTTT
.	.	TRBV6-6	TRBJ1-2	CASSDLTRVNYGYTF	TGTGCCAGCAGCGATTTAACTCGGGTTAACTATGGCTACACCTTC
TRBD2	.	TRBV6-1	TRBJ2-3	CASRERGGFGDTQYF	TGTGCCAGCAGGGAGCGGGGGGGATTTGGAGATACGCAGTATTTT